Below are 32 T cell receptor beta chains sequenced from a single sample in a study of beta chain features in type 1 diabetes. Reverse transcribing all isolated RNA meant expressed TCRB transcripts were sequenced. Measured with immunoSEQ multiplex PCR; TCRdb has only the in-frame clones, and not every one. The repertoire includes 310,000 or so clones, 11% of them detected once, and 0.015% sits in the top ten. The sample taken for sequencing was naive CD4+ T cells from blood. The receptors were gathered from a woman in her twenties or thirties in good health.

The chain has TRBV29-1 and TRBJ2-5; 7 bases align to TRBD1. Matching the DNA end better, TRBJ2-7 makes the J call doubtful. The CDR3 is made up of 12 amino acids. Germline V gene sequence: CDR1 SQVTM, CDR2 ANQGSEA. CDR3 residues: CSAGTAIYEQYF. In DNA, the CDR3 is TGCAGCGCCGGGACAGCTATCTACGAGCAGTACTTC.

The chain has TRBV9 and TRBJ2-3; tentatively, D is TRBD2 (6 bases). The ends were cut back, 4 bases at V and 5 bases at J, with 17 bases in the middle. The CDR3 loop spans 15 amino acids. CDR1 and CDR2 from the germline V gene are SGDLS and YYNGEE. The DNA of the CDR3 is TGTGCCAGCAGCCCCTACCGGGACTTAGTAGATACGCAGTATTTT. Encoded protein: CASSPYRDLVDTQYF.

This clone has a handful of counts. The genes are TRBV2 and TRBJ2-2, with D uncertain. Germline lookup yields CDR1 SNHLY and CDR2 FYNNEI. This CDR3 contains 17 residues. Trimming stripped 5 bases from V and 3 bases from J, with 19 bases between. The CDR3 nucleotides read TGTGCCAGCAGTCCCCGTGGGCCCGCCGAGTACACCGGGGAGCTGTTTTTT. Encoded protein: CASSPRGPAEYTGELFF.

This clone was detected a few times. The V call is TRBV28, the J call TRBJ2-3; 10 nucleotides agree with TRBD2. V lost 5 bases to trimming and J lost 4 bases; unmatched junction nucleotides: 3. Germline V gives CDR1 MDHEN, CDR2 SYDVKM. The CDR3 covers 14 residues. CDR3 sequence (DNA): TGTGCCAGCAGTCAAGCGGGAGGGCCAGATACGCAGTATTTT. Amino acid sequence: CASSQAGGPDTQYF.

This clone was seen a handful of times. The chain recombines TRBV4-2 with TRBJ2-1; D not certain. CDR1 and CDR2 from the germline V gene are LGHNA and YNFKEQ. Trimming took 0 bases from V and 7 from J, leaving 10 bases between them. The CDR3 runs 14 residues. CDR3 amino acids: CASSQEESGNEQFF. Here the CDR3 DNA reads TGTGCCAGCAGCCAAGAAGAGTCGGGTAATGAGCAGTTCTTC.

This clone was counted between two and nine times. The chain couples TRBV27 to TRBJ1-2, with 8 nucleotides matching TRBD1. Germline CDR1 MNHEY, CDR2 SMNVEV (reference sequence). The CDR3 extends over 13 amino acids. With V trimmed by 5 bases and J by 3 bases, 2 bases remained unmatched. CDR3 DNA: TGTGCCAGCAGTCGGGACAGGTACTATGGCTACACCTTC. It yields the protein CASSRDRYYGYTF.

Only a few counts were recorded for this clone. V gene TRBV4-2 combines with J gene TRBJ2-3; D not certain. From germline, CDR1 is LGHNA and CDR2 YNFKEQ. This CDR3 spans 12 amino acids. V lost 0 bases and J lost 6, with 4 bases in between. The DNA for the CDR3 is TGTGCCAGCAGCCAAGATACTGATACGCAGTATTTT. The encoded protein is CASSQDTDTQYF.

The sample holds a few counts of this clone. The chain is built from TRBV7-2 and TRBJ2-1; 11 nucleotides align to TRBD2. The length of the CDR3 is 15 residues. The V and J ends lost 1 base and 8 bases, in that order; junction bases with no gene match: 4. Germline V gives CDR1 SGHTA, CDR2 FQGNSA. The chain's CDR3 is CASSLELAGGDEQFF. CDR3 in DNA: TGTGCCAGCAGCTTAGAGCTAGCGGGGGGCGATGAGCAGTTCTTC. The variable domain in full, completed from reference TRBV7-2 and TRBJ2-1, reads GAGVSQSPSNKVTEKGKDVELRCDPISGHTALYWYRQSLGQGLEFLIYFQGNSAPDKSGLPSDRFSAERTGGSVSTLTIQRTQQEDSAVYLCASSLELAGGDEQFFGPGTRLTVL.

This clone was found a few times. This same CDR3 is encoded by further DNA sequences in the sample. The chain employs TRBV7-2 and TRBJ2-7; 9 bases line up with TRBD1. Germline V gene sequence: CDR1 SGHTA, CDR2 FQGNSA. The CDR3 has 15 residues. The V gene end was trimmed by 0 bases and the J gene end by 3 bases; junction bases not matched to a gene: 3. DNA for the CDR3: TGTGCCAGCAGCTTAGCGCGGACAGGGGACTACGAGCAGTACTTC. It encodes CASSLARTGDYEQYF.

The CDR3 sequence is CASSLGLGQGSVYTEAFF. The CDR3 coding sequence is TGTGCCAGCAGCTTGGGCCTTGGACAGGGGTCGGTGTACACTGAAGCTTTCTTT. The chain employs TRBV5-8 and TRBJ1-1, with 9 bases fitting TRBD1. The V gene end was trimmed by 0 bases and the J gene end by 3 bases; junction bases not matched to a gene: 12. Per germline, CDR1 SGHTS and CDR2 YDEGEE. This CDR3 region has 18 residues.

This clone was counted between two and nine times. The chain carries TRBV5-4 and TRBJ1-2; 7 bases match TRBD1. V lost 0 bases to trimming and J lost 6 bases; unmatched junction nucleotides: 2. This CDR3 region has 13 residues. Germline V gene lookup returns CDR1 SGHNT and CDR2 YYREEE (reference sequence). CDR3 in amino acids: CASSLGQGDGYTF. As DNA, the CDR3 is TGTGCCAGCAGCTTGGGACAGGGAGATGGCTACACCTTC.

The chain recombines TRBV11-2 with TRBJ2-1, with D possibly TRBD2 on 6 matching bases. CDR3 size: 14 residues. Germline V gene data show CDR1 as SGHAT and CDR2 as FQNNGV. Between the trimmed V and J ends, which lost 6 bases and 8 bases, there was a span of 17 bases. The CDR3 sequence: CASRSGLANDEQFF. The CDR3 DNA reads TGTGCCAGCAGAAGCGGGCTAGCCAACGATGAGCAGTTCTTC.

V and J are TRBV5-1 and TRBJ2-3; D is unresolved. CDR1 SGHRS and CDR2 YFSETQ come from the germline V gene. Deletions cut 0 bases from V and 0 bases from J, with 2 bases between. This CDR3 spans 13 amino acids. The DNA of the CDR3 is TGCGCCAGCAGCTTGGCAAGCACAGATACGCAGTATTTT. This encodes CASSLASTDTQYF.

The rearrangement joins TRBV7-2 to TRBJ1-3; 9 positions match TRBD1. The CDR3 sequence is 17 residues long. The germline CDR1 and CDR2 sequences are SGHTA and FQGNSA. The V segment lost 0 bases and the J segment 3 bases; nucleotides outside the gene matches: 6. CDR3 sequence reads: CASSLAGDRVGGNTIYF. Here the CDR3 DNA reads TGTGCCAGCAGCTTAGCGGGGGACAGGGTCGGTGGAAACACCATATATTTT.

V usage is TRBV28 and J usage is TRBJ2-2; TRBD1 matches at 7 bases. Trimming cost V 4 bases and J 2 bases; bases outside gene matches: 4. Germline V lookup: CDR1 MDHEN, CDR2 SYDVKM. The CDR3 is made up of 15 amino acids. DNA for the CDR3: TGTGCCAGCAGTTGGGGGACAGTTAACACCGGGGAGCTGTTTTTT. The encoded protein is CASSWGTVNTGELFF.

This clone was detected a few times. The chain carries TRBV29-1 and TRBJ2-1; 7 bases line up with TRBD1. V lost 4 bases and J lost 2; bases outside the gene matches: 2. Looked up from germline, CDR1 is SQVTM and CDR2 is ANQGSEA. The CDR3 sequence is 13 residues long. The CDR3 here is CSVAQGAYNEQFF. The CDR3 DNA reads as TGCAGCGTTGCCCAGGGGGCCTACAATGAGCAGTTCTTC.

This clone was seen only a few times. V is TRBV18 and J is TRBJ1-3; 9 nucleotides align to TRBD1. CDR3 length: 14 residues. Trimming removed 4 bases from V and 2 bases from J; junction bases left unmatched: 0. CDR1 is KGHSH and CDR2 is LQKENI in the germline V gene. The CDR3 coding sequence is TGTGCCAGCTCACGGGACAGGGCTGGAAACACCATATATTTT. Amino acid sequence: CASSRDRAGNTIYF. The whole variable domain, remainder taken from reference TRBV18 and TRBJ1-3, is NAGVMQNPRHLVRRRGQEARLRCSPMKGHSHVYWYRQLPEEGLKFMVYLQKENIIDESGMPKERFSAEFPKEGPSILRIQQVVRGDSAAYFCASSRDRAGNTIYFGEGSWLTVV.

This rearrangement joins TRBV15 to TRBJ2-1; 15 bases align to TRBD2. The germline CDR1 and CDR2 sequences are LNHNV and YYDKDF (reference sequence). The trim removed 7 bases at V and 8 bases at J, leaving 6 bases unmatched. There are 15 residues in the CDR3. CDR3 residues: CATTLGLAGGYEQFF. As DNA, the CDR3 is TGTGCCACCACCTTGGGACTAGCGGGAGGCTATGAGCAGTTCTTC.

This clone occurred a few times. V is TRBV9 and J is TRBJ2-2, with 9 positions matching TRBD2. In germline, CDR1 is SGDLS, CDR2 YYNGEE. V lost 0 bases, J lost 3 bases, and 0 bases stayed unmatched. This CDR3 contains 15 residues. The DNA for the CDR3 is TGTGCCAGCAGCGTAGTAGCGGGAGACACCGGGGAGCTGTTTTTT. Protein product: CASSVVAGDTGELFF.

This chain uses TRBV7-9 with TRBJ2-2; D call uncertain. Trimming stripped 3 bases from V and 3 bases from J, with 11 bases between. Germline loops: CDR1 SEHNR, CDR2 FQNEAQ (reference sequence). The CDR3 extends over 15 amino acids. This chain's CDR3 is CASSLRPDDTGELFF. In DNA form, the CDR3 reads TGTGCCAGCAGCTTGAGGCCCGACGACACCGGGGAGCTGTTTTTT. The whole variable domain, remainder taken from reference TRBV7-9 and TRBJ2-2, is DTGVSQNPRHKITKRGQNVTFRCDPISEHNRLYWYRQTLGQGPEFLTYFQNEAQLEKSRLLSDRFSAERPKGSFSTLEIQRTEQGDSAMYLCASSLRPDDTGELFFGEGSRLTVL.

The sample holds a few counts of this clone. The V call is TRBV10-3, the J call TRBJ2-1; 10 positions match TRBD2. Per germline, CDR1 ENHRY and CDR2 SYGVKD. The CDR3 covers 15 residues. Trimming took 6 bases from V and 1 from J; bases not matched to a gene: 3. In nucleotides, the CDR3 is TGTGCCATCAGGGAGCGGGAGGGGTCCTACAATGAGCAGTTCTTC. Amino acids: CAIREREGSYNEQFF.

This chain connects TRBV7-2 to TRBJ1-3; 7 bases line up with TRBD1. Trimming cost V 4 bases and J 0 bases; bases outside gene matches: 3. The CDR3 contains 15 residues. Germline V gene lookup returns CDR1 SGHTA and CDR2 FQGNSA. CDR3 in amino acids: CASSSGQLSGNTIYF. The CDR3 DNA reads as TGTGCCAGCAGCTCGGGACAGCTCTCTGGAAACACCATATATTTT.

J is TRBJ2-7 and V is TRBV10-3, with D uncertain. The germline V gene encodes CDR1 ENHRY and CDR2 SYGVKD. Between the trimmed V and J ends, which lost 0 bases and 0 bases, there was a span of 6 bases. This CDR3 contains 14 residues. The CDR3 sequence is CAISESASSYEQYF. In DNA, the CDR3 is TGTGCCATCAGTGAGTCGGCTAGCTCCTACGAGCAGTACTTC.

In the case of this clone: Other nucleotide sequences from this sample produce the same CDR3. The chain couples TRBV30 to TRBJ2-5, with 7 bases lining up with TRBD2. This CDR3 is built from 12 residues. Germline lookup yields CDR1 GTSNPN and CDR2 SVGIG (reference sequence). V trimming: 4 bases; J trimming: 5 bases; junction bases outside the gene matches: 4. The chain's CDR3 is CAWTGGGETQYF. The CDR3 region has the DNA TGTGCCTGGACGGGGGGAGGGGAGACCCAGTACTTC.

CDR3 DNA sequence: TGTGCCAGCAAAGGTGGACTAGCGGGGCCCAATGAGCAGTTCTTC. Its protein product is CASKGGLAGPNEQFF. The rearrangement uses TRBV28 and TRBJ2-1, with 12 bases aligning to TRBD2. The ends lost 7 bases at V and 6 bases at J; junction bases unmatched: 7. This CDR3 region has 15 residues. Germline V gives CDR1 MDHEN, CDR2 SYDVKM.

Written as DNA, the CDR3 is TGTGCCAGCAGCTTAATGGGAGCTAATGAAAAACTGTTTTTT. Protein product: CASSLMGANEKLFF. The chain combines TRBV7-2 with TRBJ1-4; D gene uncertain. Germline CDR1 reads SGHTA; CDR2 reads FQGNSA. The CDR3 is made up of 14 amino acids. V shed 2 bases and J shed 3 bases, with 7 bases lying between them.

Only a few counts were recorded for this clone. The rearrangement links TRBV30 to TRBJ2-7; 11 bases fit TRBD2. The CDR3 has 14 residues. CDR1 and CDR2 (germline): GTSNPN, SVGIG (reference sequence). V trimming: 4 bases; J trimming: 4 bases; junction bases outside the gene matches: 6. CDR3 region: CAWTPTSGNYEQYF. In nucleotides, the CDR3 is TGTGCCTGGACCCCGACTAGCGGGAATTACGAGCAGTACTTC.

The chain joins TRBV5-1 to TRBJ2-5; 10 nucleotides line up with TRBD2. From germline, CDR1 is SGHRS and CDR2 YFSETQ. V was pared by 2 bases and J by 1 base, with 5 bases of the junction left unmatched. The CDR3 covers 16 residues. In DNA, the CDR3 is TGCGCCAGCAGCTTTTACGGACTAGCGGCCCAAGAGACCCAGTACTTC. The encoded protein is CASSFYGLAAQETQYF.

The rearrangement joins TRBV18 to TRBJ2-1; D uncertain. The V gene's germline CDR1 is KGHSH and CDR2 LQKENI. V was trimmed by 3 bases and J by 0 bases, leaving 12 bases between them. The CDR3 is 16 residues long. CDR3 nucleotide sequence: TGTGCCAGCTCACCTGCGACTCCCGCCTCCTACAATGAGCAGTTCTTC. The encoded protein is CASSPATPASYNEQFF.

This chain joins TRBV28 and TRBJ1-4, with a tentative D call TRBD1 (5 bases). Germline CDR1 and CDR2: MDHEN and SYDVKM. Trimming took off 5 bases at V and 4 bases at J, with 14 bases between the two ends. This CDR3 is 15 amino acids long. CDR3 nucleotide sequence: TGTGCCAGCAGTAGGGGAGGGAGCCTTAATGAAAAACTGTTTTTT. Its protein product is CASSRGGSLNEKLFF.

The genes are TRBV14 and TRBJ2-5; 14 bases line up with TRBD2. The CDR3 consists of 19 residues. CDR1 is SGHDN, CDR2 FVKESK, per germline. J was trimmed by 4 bases and V by 5 bases; bases with no gene match: 15. In DNA, the CDR3 is TGTGCCAGCAGCGAACCGGCCCGGGGACTAGCGGGAGTTGGAGAGACCCAGTACTTC. As protein: CASSEPARGLAGVGETQYF.

This clone was detected only once. This chain joins TRBV6-5 and TRBJ2-7; possible D gene TRBD2, 6 bases. The CDR3 is made up of 13 amino acids. The germline gives CDR1 MNHEY, CDR2 SVGAGI. Trimming shortened V by 2 bases and J by 2 bases, and 7 bases separated the two germline ends. The CDR3 here is CASSYAGPYEQYF. CDR3 in DNA: TGTGCCAGCAGTTACGCGGGGCCCTACGAGCAGTACTTC.